The present TCR beta chain was sequenced within a study of beta chain features in type 1 diabetes. CD4+ naive, central memory, regulatory and stem cell-like memory subsets were isolated by sorting on CD45RO/CCR7/CD25/CD127/CD95/CD27. Reverse transcribing all isolated RNA meant expressed TCRB transcripts were sequenced. The read count averaged roughly 3.5 million across naive, central memory and regulatory T cell samples. Using immunoSEQ multiplex PCR, the repertoire was profiled, and TCRdb retains in-frame clones only, with some absent. The profile shows around 350,000 clones, 10% to 15% of them singletons. This clone was found a few times. The target antigen is unknown. This CDR3 comprises 14 residues. V was pared by 4 bases and J by 8 bases, with 6 bases of the junction left unmatched. CDR1 and CDR2 (germline): SGHNT, YYREEE (reference sequence). Study-level findings and limits: A possible short-template PCR bias applies equally to patients and controls.

Source material: naive CD4+ T cells from blood. The sequence came from a young man in good health. The genes are TRBV5-4 and TRBJ2-1; 10 bases line up with TRBD2. CDR3 amino acids: CASSRAGGRHEQFF. CDR3 nucleotides: TGTGCCAGCAGCAGAGCGGGGGGGCGACATGAGCAGTTCTTC.